One and the same sample provided the 10 T cell receptor beta chains below, sequenced in a study of blood T cell repertoires in COVID-19. Profiled with immunoSEQ multiplex PCR; TCRdb holds only in-frame clones, not every one. Here the sample spans under 130,000 clones, 89% being singletons. The sample consisted of peripheral blood. These receptors originate from a woman of 80 years or more in a cohort sampled during active COVID-19.

V is TRBV2 and J is TRBJ1-5; 8 nucleotides agree with TRBD1. The V gene end was trimmed by 8 bases and the J gene end by 4 bases; junction bases not matched to a gene: 7. CDR1 and CDR2 (germline): SNHLY, FYNNEI. The CDR3 has 14 residues. The CDR3 sequence: CASGDRTGNQPQHF. The CDR3 region has the DNA TGTGCCAGCGGGGACCGGACAGGGAATCAGCCCCAGCATTTT.

V is TRBV5-1 and J is TRBJ2-5; 7 nucleotides agree with TRBD2. After removal of 4 bases from V and 1 base from J, the junction contained 4 bases not matched to a gene. The CDR3 has 14 residues. Germline values: CDR1 SGHRS, CDR2 YFSETQ. This CDR3 is CASSHGTIQETQYF. The CDR3 DNA is TGCGCCAGCAGCCACGGGACTATCCAAGAGACCCAGTACTTC.

This chain links TRBV7-2 with TRBJ2-5; weak D call: TRBD2 (5 bases). The CDR3 totals 15 residues. CDR1 SGHTA and CDR2 FQGNSA come from the germline V gene. Deletions cut 1 base from V and 3 bases from J, with 12 bases between. CDR3 coding DNA: TGTGCCAGCAGCTTAGTAGTGACGGGAAAAGAGACCCAGTACTTC. Protein sequence: CASSLVVTGKETQYF.

V gene TRBV6-5 combines with J gene TRBJ1-1, with a weak D call TRBD1 (6 bases). The V gene's germline CDR1 is MNHEY and CDR2 SVGAGI. The CDR3 runs 14 residues. V was cut by 5 bases and J by 0 bases, with 10 bases left in between. The CDR3 sequence: CASSPGTMNTEAFF. DNA for the CDR3: TGTGCCAGCAGTCCCGGGACAATGAACACTGAAGCTTTCTTT.

This clone came up once. As the CDR3 is not closed by the conserved phenylalanine or tryptophan, this likely results from a read error. The DNA is omitted, as the CDR3 cannot be located on it reliably, and the CDR3 follows TCRdb's listing. This chain uses TRBV28 with TRBJ2-3; the table assigns TRBD1, which was not confirmed against the DNA. CDR1 MDHEN and CDR2 SYDVKM come from the germline V gene. The CDR3 extends over 11 residues, inclusive of both ends. The CDR3 here is CASSCRLPGQG.

The chain is built from TRBV2 and TRBJ2-7, with 14 bases matching TRBD2. In germline, CDR1 is SNHLY, CDR2 FYNNEI. V lost 6 bases to trimming and J lost 2 bases; unmatched junction nucleotides: 3. CDR3 length equals 15 residues. This CDR3 is CASRRGLAGAYEQYF. The CDR3 DNA is TGTGCCAGCAGGAGGGGACTAGCGGGAGCCTACGAGCAGTACTTC.

The chain carries TRBV3-1 (or the pseudogene TRBV3-2) and TRBJ1-6; no reliable D call. This CDR3 has 13 residues. The germline V gene encodes CDR1 LGHDT and CDR2 YNNKEL (reference sequence). Trimming stripped 4 bases from V and 8 bases from J, with 9 bases between. CDR3 DNA: TGTGCCAGCAGCCCCGTACAAGATTCACCCCTCCACTTT. Translation: CASSPVQDSPLHF.

V and J are TRBV19 and TRBJ2-5; the D is unclear. Germline V CDR1 and CDR2: LNHDA, SQIVND (reference sequence). With 5 bases removed from V and 8 bases from J, the gap between germline ends came to 15 bases. The CDR3 loop spans 13 amino acids. CDR3 DNA sequence: TGTGCCAGTAGTGTTGTGACACTCACTACCCAGTACTTC. Its protein is CASSVVTLTTQYF.

CDR3 in amino acids: CASGQGFYMNTEAFF. Here the CDR3 DNA reads TGTGCCAGCGGGCAGGGTTTCTACATGAACACTGAAGCTTTCTTT. This chain uses TRBV28 with TRBJ1-1, with a possible D match to TRBD1 (5 bases). Trimming removed 8 bases from V and 0 bases from J, with 16 bases in between. This CDR3 is built from 15 residues. The germline gives CDR1 MDHEN, CDR2 SYDVKM. Based on the CDR3 plus reference TRBV28 and TRBJ1-1, the full variable domain is DVKVTQSSRYLVKRTGEKVFLECVQDMDHENMFWYRQDPGLGLRLIYFSYDVKMKEKGDIPEGYSVSREKKERFSLILESASTNQTSMYLCASGQGFYMNTEAFFGQGTRLTVV.

The gene calls are TRBV7-2 and TRBJ2-7, with 8 bases fitting TRBD2. Germline V gene data show CDR1 as SGHTA and CDR2 as FQGNSA. The CDR3 totals 15 residues. V lost 1 base, J lost 6 bases, and 8 bases stayed unmatched. The CDR3 spells CASSLDKLAAREQYF. As DNA, the CDR3 is TGTGCCAGCAGCTTAGATAAACTAGCGGCACGCGAGCAGTACTTC.